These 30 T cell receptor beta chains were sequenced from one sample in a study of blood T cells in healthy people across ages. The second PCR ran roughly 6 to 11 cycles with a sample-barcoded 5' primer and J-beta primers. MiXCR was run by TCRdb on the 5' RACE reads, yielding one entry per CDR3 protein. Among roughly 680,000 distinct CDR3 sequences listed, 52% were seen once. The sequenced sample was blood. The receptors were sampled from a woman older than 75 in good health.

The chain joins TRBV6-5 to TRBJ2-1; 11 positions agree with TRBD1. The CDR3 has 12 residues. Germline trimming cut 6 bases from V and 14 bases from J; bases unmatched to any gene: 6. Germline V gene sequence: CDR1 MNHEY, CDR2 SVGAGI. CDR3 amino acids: CASSPGTGGEFF. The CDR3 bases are TGTGCCAGCAGCCCTGGGACAGGGGGTGAGTTCTTC.

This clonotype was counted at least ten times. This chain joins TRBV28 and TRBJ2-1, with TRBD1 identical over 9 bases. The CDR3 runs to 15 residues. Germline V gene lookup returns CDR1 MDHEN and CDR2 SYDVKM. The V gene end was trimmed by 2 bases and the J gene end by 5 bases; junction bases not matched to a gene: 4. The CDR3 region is CASSLEGQGNNEQFF. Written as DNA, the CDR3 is TGTGCCAGCAGTTTAGAGGGACAGGGTAACAATGAGCAGTTCTTC.

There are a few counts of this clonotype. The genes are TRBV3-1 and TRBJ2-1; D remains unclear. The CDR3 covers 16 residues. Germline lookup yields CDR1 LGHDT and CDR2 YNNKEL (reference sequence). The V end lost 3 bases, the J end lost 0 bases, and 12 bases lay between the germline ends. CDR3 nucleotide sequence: TGTGCCAGCAGCCAGGACGGGTGCAGCTCCTACAATGAGCAGTTCTTC. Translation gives CASSQDGCSSYNEQFF.

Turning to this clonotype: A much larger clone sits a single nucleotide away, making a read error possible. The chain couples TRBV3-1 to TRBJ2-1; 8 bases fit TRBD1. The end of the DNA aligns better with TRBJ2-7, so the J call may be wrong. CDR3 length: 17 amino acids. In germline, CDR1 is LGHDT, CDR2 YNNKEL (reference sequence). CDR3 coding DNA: TGTGCCAGCAGCGAAAATTTGGCGGGACAGGCATTTTACGAGCAGTACTTC. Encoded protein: CASSENLAGQAFYEQYF.

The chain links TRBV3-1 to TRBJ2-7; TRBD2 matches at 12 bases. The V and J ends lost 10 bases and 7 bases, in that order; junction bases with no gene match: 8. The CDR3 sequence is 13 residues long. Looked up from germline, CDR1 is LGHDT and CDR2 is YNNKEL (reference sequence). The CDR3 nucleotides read TGTGCCACCGGACTAGCGGGACTTGGTGAGCAGTACTTC. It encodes CATGLAGLGEQYF.

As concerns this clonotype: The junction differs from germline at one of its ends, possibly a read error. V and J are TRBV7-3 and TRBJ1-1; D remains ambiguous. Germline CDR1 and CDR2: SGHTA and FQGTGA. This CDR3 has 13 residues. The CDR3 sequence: CASTLSMNTEAFF. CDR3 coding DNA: TGTGCCAGCACCTTAAGCATGAACACTGAAGCTTTCTTT.

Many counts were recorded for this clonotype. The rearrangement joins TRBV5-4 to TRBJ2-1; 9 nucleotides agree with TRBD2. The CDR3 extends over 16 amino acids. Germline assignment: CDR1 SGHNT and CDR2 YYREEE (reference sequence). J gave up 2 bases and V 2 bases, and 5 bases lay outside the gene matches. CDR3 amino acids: CASSLGGGAPYNEQFF. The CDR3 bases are TGTGCCAGCAGCTTAGGCGGGGGGGCCCCCTACAATGAGCAGTTCTTC.

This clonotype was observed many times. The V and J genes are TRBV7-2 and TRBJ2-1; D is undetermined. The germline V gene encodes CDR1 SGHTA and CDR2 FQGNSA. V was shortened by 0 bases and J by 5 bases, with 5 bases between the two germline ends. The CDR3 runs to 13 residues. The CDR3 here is CASSLAWDNEQFF. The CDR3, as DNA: TGTGCCAGCAGCTTAGCGTGGGACAATGAGCAGTTCTTC.

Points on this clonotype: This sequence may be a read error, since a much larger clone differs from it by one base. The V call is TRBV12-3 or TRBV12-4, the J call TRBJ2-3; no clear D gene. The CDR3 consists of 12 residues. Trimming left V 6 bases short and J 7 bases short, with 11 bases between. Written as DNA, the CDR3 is TGTGCCAGCAGATTAAGTGATTATACGCAGTATTTT. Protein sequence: CASRLSDYTQYF.

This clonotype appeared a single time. The CDR3: CASSTRTAVGSEQYF. The CDR3 DNA reads as TGTGCCAGCAGCACCCGGACAGCTGTTGGGAGCGAGCAGTACTTC. The chain joins TRBV7-9 to TRBJ2-4; D possibly corresponds to TRBD1 (6 bases). The DNA end is more similar to TRBJ2-7, so the J call may be wrong. The CDR3 spans 15 residues. Germline V gives CDR1 SEHNR, CDR2 FQNEAQ (reference sequence).

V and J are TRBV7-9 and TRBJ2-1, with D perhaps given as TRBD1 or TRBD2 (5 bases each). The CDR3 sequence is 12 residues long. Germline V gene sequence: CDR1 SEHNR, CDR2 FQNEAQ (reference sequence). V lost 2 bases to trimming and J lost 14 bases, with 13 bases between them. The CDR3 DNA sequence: TGTGCCAGCAGCTTACCGTCCGGGACGAAGTTCTTC. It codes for CASSLPSGTKFF.

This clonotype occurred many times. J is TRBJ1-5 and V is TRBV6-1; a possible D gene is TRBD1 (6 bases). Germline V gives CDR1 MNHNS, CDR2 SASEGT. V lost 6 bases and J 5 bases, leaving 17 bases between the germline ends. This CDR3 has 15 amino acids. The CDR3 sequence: CASSPRPEGDQPQHF. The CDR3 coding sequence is TGTGCCAGCAGCCCCCGTCCCGAGGGGGATCAGCCCCAGCATTTT.

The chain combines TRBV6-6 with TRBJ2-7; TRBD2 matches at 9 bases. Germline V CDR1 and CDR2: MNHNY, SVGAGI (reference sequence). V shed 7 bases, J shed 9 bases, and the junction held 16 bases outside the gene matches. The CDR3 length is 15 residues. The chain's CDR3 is CASTKGASGMSGQYF. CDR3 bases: TGTGCCAGCACCAAGGGCGCTAGCGGGATGTCTGGGCAGTACTTC.

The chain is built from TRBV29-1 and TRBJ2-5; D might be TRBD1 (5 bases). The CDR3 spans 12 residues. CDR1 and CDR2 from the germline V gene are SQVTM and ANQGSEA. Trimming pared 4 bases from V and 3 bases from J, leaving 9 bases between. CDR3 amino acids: CSVGDSEETQYF. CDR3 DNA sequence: TGCAGCGTTGGCGACAGCGAAGAGACCCAGTACTTC.

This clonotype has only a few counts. The CDR3 bases are TGTGCCATCAGTGAGACAGGGGACTATGGCTACACCTTC. This translates into CAISETGDYGYTF. The genes are TRBV10-3 and TRBJ1-2, with 7 bases fitting TRBD1. V shed 2 bases and J 3 bases; nucleotides not matched to a gene: 0. CDR3 length: 13 residues. CDR1 and CDR2 (germline): ENHRY, SYGVKD.

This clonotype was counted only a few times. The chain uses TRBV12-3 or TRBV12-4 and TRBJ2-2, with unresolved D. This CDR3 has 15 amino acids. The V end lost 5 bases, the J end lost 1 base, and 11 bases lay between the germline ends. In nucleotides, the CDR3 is TGTGCCAGCAGTCCCCCCTCTTTGAACACCGGGGAGCTGTTTTTT. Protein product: CASSPPSLNTGELFF.

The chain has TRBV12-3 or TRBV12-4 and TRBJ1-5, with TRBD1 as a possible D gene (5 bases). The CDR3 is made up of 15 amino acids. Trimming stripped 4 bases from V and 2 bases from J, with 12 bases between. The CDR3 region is CASSYGGKGNQPQHF. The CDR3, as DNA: TGTGCCAGCAGTTACGGGGGGAAAGGCAATCAGCCCCAGCATTTT.

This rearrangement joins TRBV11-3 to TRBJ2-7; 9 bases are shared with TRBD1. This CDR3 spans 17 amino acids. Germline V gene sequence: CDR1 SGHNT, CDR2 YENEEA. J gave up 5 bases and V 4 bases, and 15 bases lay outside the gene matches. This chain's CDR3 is CASSSGRHRGQSNEQYF. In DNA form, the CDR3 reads TGTGCCAGCAGCTCCGGCAGACACAGGGGGCAATCTAACGAGCAGTACTTC.

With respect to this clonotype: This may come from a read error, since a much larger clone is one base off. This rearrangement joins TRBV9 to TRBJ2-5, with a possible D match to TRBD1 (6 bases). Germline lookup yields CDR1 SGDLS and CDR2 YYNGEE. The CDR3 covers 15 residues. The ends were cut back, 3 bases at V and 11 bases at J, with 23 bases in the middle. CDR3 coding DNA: TGTGCCAGCAGCGCCCAGGGGAACCCTAAGGATGAGCAGTACTTC. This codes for CASSAQGNPKDEQYF.

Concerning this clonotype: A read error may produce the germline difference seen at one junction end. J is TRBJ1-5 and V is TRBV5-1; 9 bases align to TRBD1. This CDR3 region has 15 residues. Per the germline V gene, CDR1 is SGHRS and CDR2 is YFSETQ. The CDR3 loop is CASSRTGGKNQPRHF. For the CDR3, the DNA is TGCGCCAGCAGCAGAACAGGGGGCAAGAATCAGCCCCGGCATTTT.

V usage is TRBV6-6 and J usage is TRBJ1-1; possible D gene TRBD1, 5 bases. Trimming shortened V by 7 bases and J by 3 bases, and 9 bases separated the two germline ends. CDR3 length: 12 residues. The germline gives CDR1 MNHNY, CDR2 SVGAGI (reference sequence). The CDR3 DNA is TGTGCCAGCAAGAGGGGTGACACTGAAGCTTTCTTT. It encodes CASKRGDTEAFF.

The CDR3 loop is CASSGQGAILRTDTQYF. The CDR3, as DNA: TGTGCCAGCAGCGGACAGGGGGCGATTCTTCGCACAGATACGCAGTATTTT. The chain links TRBV9 to TRBJ2-3; TRBD1 agrees at 10 bases. V was pared by 3 bases and J by 1 base, with 8 bases of the junction left unmatched. CDR1 is SGDLS, CDR2 YYNGEE, per germline. This CDR3 comprises 17 residues.

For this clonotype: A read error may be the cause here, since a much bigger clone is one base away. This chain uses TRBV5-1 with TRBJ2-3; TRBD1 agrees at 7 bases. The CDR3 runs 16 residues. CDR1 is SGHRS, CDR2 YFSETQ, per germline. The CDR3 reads CAGSSRGQRFTDTQYF. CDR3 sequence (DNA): TGCGCCGGCAGTAGTCGGGGACAGAGATTCACAGATACGCAGTATTTT. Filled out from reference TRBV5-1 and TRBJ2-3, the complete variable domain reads KAGVTQTPRYLIKTRGQQVTLSCSPISGHRSVSWYQQTPGQGLQFLFEYFSETQRNKGNFPGRFSGRQFSNSRSEMNVSTLELGDSALYLCAGSSRGQRFTDTQYFGPGTRLTVL.

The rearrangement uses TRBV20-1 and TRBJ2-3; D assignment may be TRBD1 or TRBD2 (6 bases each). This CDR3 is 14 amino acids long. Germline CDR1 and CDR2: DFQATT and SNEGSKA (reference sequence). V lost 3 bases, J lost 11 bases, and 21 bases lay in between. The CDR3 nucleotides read TGCAGTGCTAGGGAGGGGGGAATCGACTCCGAGCAGTATTTT. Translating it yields CSAREGGIDSEQYF.

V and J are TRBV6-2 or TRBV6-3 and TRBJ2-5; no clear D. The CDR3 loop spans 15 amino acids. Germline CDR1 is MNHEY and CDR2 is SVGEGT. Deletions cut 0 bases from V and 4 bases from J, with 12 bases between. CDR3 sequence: CASSYSGQATETQYF. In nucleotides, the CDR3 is TGTGCCAGCAGTTACTCGGGTCAAGCCACAGAGACCCAGTACTTC.

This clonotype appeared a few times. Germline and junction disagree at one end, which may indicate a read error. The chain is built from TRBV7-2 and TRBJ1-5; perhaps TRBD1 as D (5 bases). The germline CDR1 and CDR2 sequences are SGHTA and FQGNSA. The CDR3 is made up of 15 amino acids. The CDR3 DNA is TGTGCCAGCAGCCTTTGGGGCGGTAGCAGTCAGCCCCAGCATTTT. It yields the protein CASSLWGGSSQPQHF.

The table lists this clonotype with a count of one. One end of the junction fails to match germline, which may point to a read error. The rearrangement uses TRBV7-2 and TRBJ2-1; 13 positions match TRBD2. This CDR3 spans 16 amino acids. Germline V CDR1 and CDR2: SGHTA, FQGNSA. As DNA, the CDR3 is TGTGCCGGCAGCGCCTCACTAGCGGGGGGGCGGTATGAGCAGTTCTTC. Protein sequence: CAGSASLAGGRYEQFF. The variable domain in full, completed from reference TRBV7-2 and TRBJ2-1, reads GAGVSQSPSNKVTEKGKDVELRCDPISGHTALYWYRQSLGQGLEFLIYFQGNSAPDKSGLPSDRFSAERTGGSVSTLTIQRTQQEDSAVYLCAGSASLAGGRYEQFFGPGTRLTVL.

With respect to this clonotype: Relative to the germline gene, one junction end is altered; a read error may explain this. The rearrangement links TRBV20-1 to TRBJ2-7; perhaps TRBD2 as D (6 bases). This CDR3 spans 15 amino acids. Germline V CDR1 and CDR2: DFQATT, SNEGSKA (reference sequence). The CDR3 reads CNARDPGLTWGEQYF. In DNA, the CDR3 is TGCAATGCTAGAGATCCGGGACTCACTTGGGGTGAGCAGTACTTC.

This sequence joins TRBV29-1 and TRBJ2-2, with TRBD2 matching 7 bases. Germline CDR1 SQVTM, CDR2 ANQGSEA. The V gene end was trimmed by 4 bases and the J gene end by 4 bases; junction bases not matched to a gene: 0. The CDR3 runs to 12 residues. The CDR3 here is CSVGGSTGELFF. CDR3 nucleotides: TGCAGCGTTGGCGGGAGCACCGGGGAGCTGTTTTTT.

In nucleotides, the CDR3 is TGTGCCATCAGTGGAGACAGGGGTACAGATACGCAGTATTTT. Its protein is CAISGDRGTDTQYF. The chain is built from TRBV10-3 and TRBJ2-3, with 8 bases aligning to TRBD1. The germline V gene encodes CDR1 ENHRY and CDR2 SYGVKD. V was pared by 4 bases and J by 3 bases, with 3 bases of the junction left unmatched. CDR3 length equals 14 residues.